The clone carrying this TCR beta chain has just a few counts. The data were taken from a study of blood T cell repertoires in COVID-19. Whole-study context: Sites in the United States, Italy and Spain provided acute and convalescent COVID-19 samples. Nucleic acid was either cDNA or gDNA, and it came from T cells, B-cell-depleted T cells, or PBMCs.

In the authors' workflow: Reference gene primer amplification gave nucleated cell count estimates. The method was immunoSEQ multiplex PCR; TCRdb's version includes in-frame clones alone and lacks a portion of them. V and J calls plus clone size are reproduced from that table; the DNA served to infer D and trimming. In the table there are just over 60,000 clones, less than 80% of which are singletons. The CDR3 covers 12 residues. V gave up 4 bases and J gave up 10 bases, with 11 bases separating them. Germline V gives CDR1 SEHNR, CDR2 FQNEAQ (reference sequence). The sequenced material came from peripheral blood. The clonotype originates from a man in his sixties with acute or convalescent COVID-19. The chain carries TRBV7-9 and TRBJ2-1; D unresolved. CDR3 in amino acids: CASSSAPAEQFF. CDR3 sequence (DNA): TGTGCCAGCAGCTCCGCCCCCGCGGAGCAGTTCTTC.